These T cell receptor beta chains were read from a single sample in a study of cytomegalovirus exposure and HLA in healthy donors. Sequencing was performed with immunoSEQ multiplex PCR; in TCRdb, only in-frame clones are kept and a portion is missing. The sample lists approximately 150,000 clones; less than 80% were seen once. The material sequenced was PBMCs. These TCRs come from a man aged 35-49 years in good health and CMV-seronegative. Each CDR3 is given with its conserved first and last residue. The order of the fields is J gene, D gene, V gene, CDR3 protein, CDR3 DNA. The D gene is left open where the match is weak.

TRBJ2-7 | NA | TRBV5-1 | CASSISSVNSYEQYF | TGCGCCAGCAGTATATCCAGCGTCAATTCCTACGAGCAGTACTTC
TRBJ2-1 | NA | TRBV6-4 | CASSEKRGGIREQFF | TGTGCCAGCAGCGAGAAACGGGGTGGGATTCGAGAGCAGTTCTTC
TRBJ2-4 | NA | TRBV4-1 | CASSQVFQGRETKNSQYF | TGCGCCAGCAGCCAAGTATTTCAGGGGAGGGAAACCAAAAACAGTCAGTACTTC
TRBJ2-1 | NA | TRBV27 | CASSLVSSYNEQFF | TGTGCCAGCAGTTTAGTGAGCTCCTACAATGAGCAGTTCTTC
TRBJ1-1 | NA | TRBV5-1 | CASSAGSGDTEAFF | TGCGCCAGCAGTGCAGGGAGCGGGGACACTGAAGCTTTCTTT
TRBJ1-2 | NA | TRBV5-1 | CASSLRGNYGYTF | TGCGCCAGCAGCTTAAGGGGAAACTATGGCTACACCTTC
TRBJ2-3 | TRBD1 | TRBV5-4 | CASSLGTGGDTQYF | TGTGCCAGCAGCTTGGGTACAGGGGGAGATACGCAGTATTTT
TRBJ2-3 | TRBD1 | TRBV5-1 | CASSVTTGSTDTQYF | TGCGCCAGCAGCGTAACGACAGGGAGCACAGATACGCAGTATTTT
TRBJ1-4 | TRBD1 | TRBV5-4 | CASSHSGTGEEKLFF | TGTGCCAGCAGTCATTCCGGGACAGGGGAGGAAAAACTGTTTTTT
TRBJ2-5 | TRBD2 | TRBV27 | CASRRLPGLAGEGYQETQYF | TGTGCCAGCAGACGACTCCCGGGACTAGCGGGAGAGGGGTACCAAGAGACCCAGTACTTC